This paragraph reports one T cell receptor (beta chain). Its specificity is not known. This may be a read error, as it is one base from a much larger clone. V dropped 8 bases and J dropped 4; count of bases not matched to a gene: 13. Germline V gene lookup returns CDR1 SGHAT and CDR2 FQNNGV. The CDR3 spans 15 residues. In building TCR beta libraries, iRepertoire HTBI primers were used together with Arm-PCR of CDR3 regions. Authors' methods: Looking across samples, the authors found 55 to 80 TRBV and some 15 TRBJ segments. TCRdb fed the multiplex PCR reads into MiXCR, producing one record per CDR3 protein. The V and J calls were not made by the authors but by TCRdb's processing. The sample has 400,000 to 500,000 distinct CDR3 sequences; 16% are singletons. These data are taken from a study of regulatory T cells in long-lasting Graves disease. Study-level results: There were preferences for TRBV28, TRBJ1-2 and TRBJ2-5 in persistent disease.

Specified time point: newly diagnosed GD, antithyroid drugs for less than 3 months. The TCR library was prepared using RNA isolated from PBMCs. These same data were also listed under a study on T cells in Graves' hyperthyroidism and ophthalmopathy. Turning to that study: Most thyroid clonotypes with frequency above 0.001 were detected in blood. From stable hyperthyroidism, ophthalmopathy was set apart by a 13 V-J model.

The sample in question was peripheral blood mononuclear cells (PBMCs), obtained at new diagnosis, from a patient treated with antithyroid drugs. V is TRBV11-2 and J is TRBJ1-1, with 7 positions matching TRBD1. The clonotype was recovered from a woman between 18 and 29 years old with Graves disease. Here the CDR3 DNA reads TGTGCCAGCGACCGGGACAGAAGTTCGAGCACTGAAGCTTTCTTT. This gives the protein CASDRDRSSSTEAFF.